What follows are 23 T cell receptor beta chains derived from one specimen sequenced in a study of blood T cell repertoires in COVID-19. The data were produced by immunoSEQ multiplex PCR, yet TCRdb's version contains in-frame clones alone and is incomplete. The sample consists of 50,000 to 60,000 clones, over 80% of them appearing once. The sample was peripheral blood. Receptors were obtained from a middle-aged man with acute or convalescent COVID-19.

The CDR3 DNA is TGTGCCAGCGGGAACAGGAACAATCAGCCCCAGCATTTT. The encoded protein is CASGNRNNQPQHF. The chain links TRBV5-8 to TRBJ1-5; TRBD1 is a possible D gene (5 bases). The CDR3 runs 13 residues. V gave up 7 bases and J gave up 3 bases, with 11 bases separating them. Germline loops: CDR1 SGHTS, CDR2 YDEGEE.

This clone was observed once. This sequence joins TRBV5-1 and TRBJ1-2; weak D call: TRBD1 (5 bases). Trimming removed 0 bases from V and 2 bases from J, with 8 bases in between. CDR1 and CDR2 from the germline V gene are SGHRS and YFSETQ. The CDR3 has 14 residues. Written as DNA, the CDR3 is TGCGCCAGCAGCTTGGGACGGGGGAACTATGGCTACACCTTC. As protein: CASSLGRGNYGYTF.

The V and J genes are TRBV6-5 and TRBJ2-2; D remains unclear. Germline V gene data show CDR1 as MNHEY and CDR2 as SVGAGI. V shed 10 bases and J shed 1 base, with 13 bases lying between them. The CDR3 length is 14 residues. The DNA for the CDR3 is TGTGCCATCGCAAACAGTCTGAACACCGGGGAGCTGTTTTTT. Translated, it gives CAIANSLNTGELFF.

The V and J genes are TRBV7-2 and TRBJ1-3; D gene ambiguous. The germline V gene encodes CDR1 SGHTA and CDR2 FQGNSA. The CDR3 has 13 amino acids. Deletions cut 3 bases from V and 3 bases from J, with 6 bases between. The CDR3 here is CASSLSYGNTIYF. The CDR3 DNA sequence: TGTGCCAGCAGCTTGAGTTATGGAAACACCATATATTTT.

The J gene is TRBJ1-5, the V gene TRBV5-6; unclear D gene. Germline V CDR1 and CDR2: SGHDT, YYEEEE. The CDR3 sequence is 13 residues long. V lost 1 base to trimming and J lost 7 bases, with 9 bases between them. The CDR3: CASSLTGKQPQHF. For the CDR3, the DNA is TGTGCCAGCAGCTTGACGGGGAAGCAGCCCCAGCATTTT.

The V gene is TRBV12-3 or TRBV12-4, the J gene TRBJ1-3; no definite D call. This CDR3 has 12 residues. V lost 3 bases, J lost 4 bases, and 4 bases lay in between. The DNA for the CDR3 is TGTGCCAGCAGTTTGACAGGAAACACCATATATTTT. Its protein is CASSLTGNTIYF.

The chain carries TRBV5-1 and TRBJ2-7; tentative D call: TRBD2 (5 bases). Trimming removed 2 bases from V and 5 bases from J, with 14 bases in between. The V gene's germline CDR1 is SGHRS and CDR2 YFSETQ. This CDR3 spans 14 amino acids. The CDR3, as DNA: TGCGCCAGCAGCTTAGAGGGTGGAGGCGACGAGCAGTACTTC. Protein: CASSLEGGGDEQYF.

V usage is TRBV10-1 and J usage is TRBJ1-2; 7 bases agree with TRBD1. Germline V gene sequence: CDR1 WNHNN, CDR2 SYGVQD (reference sequence). The CDR3 is 14 amino acids. J lost 7 bases, V lost 5 bases, and 10 bases had no gene match. The CDR3 bases are TGCGCCAGCAGTCCCCGACAGGGCTCCTTTGGCTACACCTTC. Its translation: CASSPRQGSFGYTF.

This rearrangement joins TRBV19 to TRBJ2-3, with D tentatively TRBD1 (5 bases). The germline gives CDR1 LNHDA, CDR2 SQIVND (reference sequence). V was cut by 5 bases and J by 5 bases, with 14 bases left in between. The CDR3 totals 14 residues. CDR3 amino acids: CASSSRGRVDTQYF. The CDR3 region has the DNA TGTGCCAGTAGTTCAAGGGGTCGGGTAGATACGCAGTATTTT.

This chain links TRBV30 with TRBJ1-2, with unresolved D. V lost 2 bases, J lost 4 bases, and 8 bases lay in between. CDR3 size: 12 residues. Germline V gene lookup returns CDR1 GTSNPN and CDR2 SVGIG (reference sequence). The CDR3 DNA reads as TGTGCCTGGAGTCCAGCGGTCTATGGCTACACCTTC. Its translation: CAWSPAVYGYTF.

This CDR3 reads CASSLDPRGYSPLHF. CDR3 bases: TGTGCCAGCAGCTTGGACCCACGGGGGTATTCACCCCTCCACTTT. The genes are TRBV5-6 and TRBJ1-6, with D possibly TRBD1 on 5 matching bases. This CDR3 region has 15 residues. V lost 0 bases and J 8 bases, leaving 12 bases between the germline ends. Germline CDR1 is SGHDT and CDR2 is YYEEEE.

This chain joins TRBV19 and TRBJ1-4; no clear D gene. Germline V CDR1 and CDR2: LNHDA, SQIVND (reference sequence). CDR3 size: 15 residues. Trimming cost V 6 bases and J 0 bases, with 11 bases left between them. This chain's CDR3 is CASSRERATNEKLFF. As DNA, the CDR3 is TGTGCCAGTAGCCGAGAACGGGCAACTAATGAAAAACTGTTTTTT. The full variable domain, its missing parts supplied by reference TRBV19 and TRBJ1-4, is DGGITQSPKYLFRKEGQNVTLSCEQNLNHDAMYWYRQDPGQGLRLIYYSQIVNDFQKGDIAEGYSVSREKKESFPLTVTSAQKNPTAFYLCASSRERATNEKLFFGSGTQLSVL.

This clone has just one count. The V call is TRBV29-1, the J call TRBJ2-3; a weak D match, TRBD2 (5 bases). The ends were cut back, 4 bases at V and 8 bases at J, with 7 bases in the middle. Germline V gives CDR1 SQVTM, CDR2 ANQGSEA. The CDR3 covers 10 residues. In DNA form, the CDR3 reads TGCAGCGTTGCCGAGGGTACGCAGTATTTT. Translated: CSVAEGTQYF.

V usage is TRBV3-1 (or the pseudogene TRBV3-2) and J usage is TRBJ2-5; 10 positions agree with TRBD2. This CDR3 comprises 16 residues. The V gene end was trimmed by 4 bases and the J gene end by 5 bases; junction bases not matched to a gene: 10. Germline-derived CDR1 and CDR2 are LGHDT and YNNKEL (reference sequence). CDR3 amino acids: CASSPPSGGALETQYF. In DNA form, the CDR3 reads TGTGCCAGCAGCCCCCCCAGCGGGGGGGCCTTGGAGACCCAGTACTTC.

This rearrangement joins TRBV6-6 to TRBJ1-5; possible D gene TRBD1, 6 bases. Germline lookup yields CDR1 MNHNY and CDR2 SVGAGI (reference sequence). V lost 7 bases and J lost 1, with 8 bases in between. CDR3 length equals 13 residues. This CDR3 reads CASNQGSNQPQHF. In DNA form, the CDR3 reads TGTGCCAGCAATCAGGGGAGCAATCAGCCCCAGCATTTT.

The rearrangement uses TRBV5-1 and TRBJ2-5; 13 bases agree with TRBD2. V dropped 6 bases and J dropped 3; count of bases not matched to a gene: 11. Per germline, CDR1 SGHRS and CDR2 YFSETQ. The CDR3 consists of 17 residues. CDR3 DNA sequence: TGCGCCAGCAAAAAAGGCACTAGCGGGGGGGCCGAAGAGACCCAGTACTTC. Translating it yields CASKKGTSGGAEETQYF.

The chain has TRBV3-1 (or the pseudogene TRBV3-2) and TRBJ1-2, with 8 positions matching TRBD1. This CDR3 contains 16 residues. V was clipped by 1 base and J by 4 bases; unmatched bases: 8. Germline values: CDR1 LGHDT, CDR2 YNNKEL (reference sequence). The CDR3 loop reads CASSQVGGQGGYGYTF. The CDR3 bases are TGTGCCAGCAGCCAAGTAGGTGGACAGGGCGGCTATGGCTACACCTTC.

The CDR3 spells CASARVATEAFF. The CDR3 DNA is TGTGCCAGCGCTAGAGTAGCCACTGAAGCTTTCTTT. The J gene is TRBJ1-1, the V gene TRBV13, with D uncertain. CDR1 and CDR2 (germline): PRHDT, FYEKMQ (reference sequence). This CDR3 region has 12 residues. V was pared by 8 bases and J by 4 bases, with 11 bases between.

The chain has TRBV27 and TRBJ2-7; 7 bases agree with TRBD2. Germline values: CDR1 MNHEY, CDR2 SMNVEV (reference sequence). V lost 3 bases, J lost 3 bases, and 8 bases stayed unmatched. This CDR3 comprises 15 residues. CDR3 residues: CASSFWEGTIYEQYV. In nucleotides, the CDR3 is TGTGCCAGCAGTTTTTGGGAGGGGACTATCTACGAGCAGTACGTC.

J is TRBJ1-3 and V is TRBV7-2; TRBD1 agrees at 9 bases. Germline CDR1 reads SGHTA; CDR2 reads FQGNSA. This CDR3 is 17 amino acids long. J was trimmed by 4 bases and V by 8 bases; bases with no gene match: 15. In DNA form, the CDR3 reads TGTGCCAGCGCCTCCTCGGGACAGGGTGTTACGGGAAACACCATATATTTT. Translation: CASASSGQGVTGNTIYF.

CDR3 region: CASSVVDRVEAFF. The DNA for the CDR3 is TGTGCCAGCAGCGTAGTTGACAGGGTAGAAGCTTTCTTT. The rearrangement joins TRBV9 to TRBJ1-1; 7 bases are shared with TRBD1. V shed 0 bases and J 8 bases; nucleotides not matched to a gene: 4. CDR3 length: 13 amino acids. CDR1 is SGDLS and CDR2 is YYNGEE in the germline V gene.

This clone has a single count. The rearrangement joins TRBV2 to TRBJ1-5; 9 bases fit TRBD1. Trimming at V came to 8 bases and at J to 2 bases, leaving 7 bases not matched to a gene. CDR3 size: 15 residues. The germline V gene encodes CDR1 SNHLY and CDR2 FYNNEI. The CDR3 DNA sequence: TGTGCCAGCCGCATGGGGGACAGGGGCAATCAGCCCCAGCATTTT. Amino acid sequence: CASRMGDRGNQPQHF.

The gene calls are TRBV5-1 and TRBJ2-2; 9 nucleotides agree with TRBD1. CDR3 size: 18 residues. J lost 0 bases, V lost 3 bases, and 9 bases had no gene match. The germline gives CDR1 SGHRS, CDR2 YFSETQ. CDR3 loop: CASSYGGGQGSNTGELFF. DNA of the CDR3: TGCGCCAGCAGCTATGGTGGAGGACAGGGGTCGAACACCGGGGAGCTGTTTTTT.